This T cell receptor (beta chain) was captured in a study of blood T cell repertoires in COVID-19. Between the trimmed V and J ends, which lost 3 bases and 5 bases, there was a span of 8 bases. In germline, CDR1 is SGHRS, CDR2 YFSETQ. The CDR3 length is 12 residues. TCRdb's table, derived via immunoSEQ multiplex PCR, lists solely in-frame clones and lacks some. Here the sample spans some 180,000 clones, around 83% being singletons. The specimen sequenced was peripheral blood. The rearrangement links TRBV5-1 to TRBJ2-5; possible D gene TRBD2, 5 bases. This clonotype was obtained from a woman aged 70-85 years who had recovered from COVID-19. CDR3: CASSSGWETQYF. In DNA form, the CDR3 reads TGCGCCAGCAGCTCGGGGTGGGAGACCCAGTACTTC.